Sequencing of this T cell receptor (beta chain) was carried out in a study of regulatory T cells in long-lasting Graves disease. Study-wide context: Graves' patients, newly diagnosed, had taken antithyroid drugs under 3 months.

A few counts support this clonotype. Arm-PCR of CDR3 regions and iRepertoire HTBI primers were the basis on which TCR beta libraries were built. TCRdb ran MiXCR on the multiplex PCR reads and lists one entry per CDR3 protein. The sample holds approximately 400,000 distinct CDR3 sequences; about 10% are singletons and the top ten take approximately 17%. The sample's time point: newly diagnosed GD, antithyroid drugs for less than 3 months. RNA from PBMCs was the source of the TCR library. This CDR3 contains 15 residues. Trimming left V 5 bases short and J 3 bases short, with 16 bases between. The V gene's germline CDR1 is MDHEN and CDR2 SYDVKM. The data also belong to a second study, concerning T cells in Graves' hyperthyroidism and ophthalmopathy. That study reports: The hyperthyroidism was newly diagnosed and had lasted under 2 months; the patients were aged 18 to 65. Among thyroid clonotypes expanded above 0.001, most also appeared in blood.

The J gene is TRBJ1-2, the V gene TRBV28, with D perhaps TRBD1 (5 bases). The sequence was collected from a woman aged 18-29 years with Graves disease. Sequenced material: peripheral blood mononuclear cells (PBMCs), taken at new diagnosis, from a patient treated with antithyroid drugs. The CDR3 loop reads CASSPLKGEDYGYTF. As DNA, the CDR3 is TGTGCCAGCAGTCCGCTGAAAGGGGAGGACTATGGCTACACCTTC.